These T cell receptor beta chains were read from a single sample in a study of T cell repertoires in cytomegalovirus infection. These receptors' targets are unknown. A single record per CDR3 protein comes from TCRdb applying MiXCR to the reads. The sample records about 770,000 distinct CDR3 sequences, 29% being singletons. The input for sequencing was cultured CD8+ T cells from PBMCs, taken from culture after CMV antigen stimulation. The receptors stem from a human donor in good health (CMV status not recorded). Some clones in this sample may be carry-over from other donors' samples. The CDR3 runs from the conserved cysteine through the conserved F or W. D genes are given only for firm matches. Some rows have no size entry. The others give once, few or many, or a class for an expanded clone.

V	J	D	size	CDR3	DNA
TRBV4-1	TRBJ2-1	.	once	CASSQDGIPGVNEQFF	TGCGCCAGCAGCCAAGATGGTATCCCCGGCGTTAATGAGCAGTTCTTC
TRBV10-3	TRBJ2-3	.	few	CAISDSTIWTPDTQYF	TGTGCCATCAGTGACTCGACGATCTGGACGCCAGATACGCAGTATTTT
TRBV15	TRBJ1-1	.	.	CATSVGWRTEAFF	TGTGCCACCAGTGTGGGGTGGAGGACTGAAGCTTTCTTT
TRBV20-1	TRBJ2-1	TRBD2	few	CSALSLAGDYNEQFF	TGCAGTGCCCTATCACTAGCGGGGGATTACAATGAGCAGTTCTTC
TRBV7-6	TRBJ1-6	.	many	CASSEGGGFNSPLHF	TGTGCCAGCAGCGAAGGCGGGGGCTTTAATTCACCCCTCCACTTT
TRBV7-1	TRBJ1-5	.	.	CASSQRVGQPQHF	TGTGCCAGCAGCCAAAGGGTAGGACAGCCCCAGCATTTT
TRBV6-2/TRBV6-3	TRBJ2-1	TRBD1	.	CASTIRGQGYNEQFF	TGTGCCAGCACCATCAGGGGGCAAGGCTACAATGAGCAGTTCTTC
TRBV4-1	TRBJ2-1	.	.	CASSQVRTFLDEQFF	TGCGCCAGCAGCCAAGTACGCACCTTTTTGGATGAGCAGTTCTTC
TRBV6-5	TRBJ1-1	.	.	CASSTRDWGTEAFF	TGTGCCAGCAGCACCAGGGATTGGGGCACTGAAGCTTTCTTT
TRBV13	TRBJ2-3	TRBD2	many	CASSPSLPSGGPERSDTQYF	TGTGCCAGCAGCCCTTCCCTCCCTAGCGGGGGGCCTGAGCGTTCAGATACGCAGTATTTT
TRBV6-2/TRBV6-3	TRBJ2-1	TRBD1	.	CASSPRDRTRPPSYNEQFF	TGTGCCAGCAGTCCCCGGGACAGGACGCGTCCACCTTCCTACAATGAGCAGTTCTTC
TRBV7-9	TRBJ2-5	TRBD1	few	CASSLPRGPETQYF	TGTGCCAGCAGCCTCCCGAGGGGGCCCGAGACCCAGTACTTC
TRBV4-1	TRBJ2-5	TRBD1	few	CASSQIGTDLYQETQYF	TGCGCCAGCAGCCAAATAGGGACAGACCTGTACCAAGAGACCCAGTACTTC
TRBV5-1	TRBJ2-3	.	few	CASSLASVYTDTQYF	TGCGCCAGCAGCTTGGCAAGCGTGTACACAGATACGCAGTATTTT
TRBV27	TRBJ2-3	.	.	CASSQGNGGVTDTQYF	TGTGCCAGCAGTCAGGGTAACGGCGGGGTTACAGATACGCAGTATTTT
TRBV4-3	TRBJ2-2	.	few	CASSQHNGDNTGELFF	TGCGCCAGCAGCCAACATAATGGGGATAACACCGGGGAGCTGTTTTTT
TRBV12-5	TRBJ1-2	TRBD1	.	CASGFSKGDRDPTNYGYTF	TGTGCTAGTGGTTTCTCTAAAGGGGACAGGGACCCTACTAACTATGGCTACACCTTC
TRBV7-2	TRBJ2-1	.	many	CASSLEGSTYNEQFF	TGTGCCAGCAGCTTAGAGGGCAGTACCTACAATGAGCAGTTCTTC
TRBV7-2	TRBJ2-1	TRBD1	many	CASSLVWSGQGYEQFF	TGTGCCAGCAGCTTAGTATGGTCGGGACAGGGATATGAGCAGTTCTTC
TRBV12-3/TRBV12-4	TRBJ1-2	.	few	CASSLGGGAYGYTF	TGTGCCAGCAGTTTAGGGGGAGGAGCCTATGGCTACACCTTC
TRBV11-2	TRBJ2-1	TRBD1	.	CASSLDRGRHNEQFF	TGTGCCAGCAGTCTGGACAGGGGGCGTCACAATGAGCAGTTCTTC
TRBV24-1	TRBJ2-2	TRBD2	.	CATSDLRAAGLTGELFF	TGTGCCACCAGTGATTTGCGGGCAGCGGGACTCACCGGGGAGCTGTTTTTT
TRBV27	TRBJ1-1	.	.	CASSREGRTEAFF	TGTGCCAGCAGCCGTGAGGGCAGGACTGAAGCTTTCTTT
TRBV7-9	TRBJ1-3	.	.	CASSLAPANTIYF	TGTGCCAGCAGCTTAGCGCCCGCAAACACCATATATTTT
TRBV7-9	TRBJ2-2	.	.	CASASRAGELFF	TGTGCCAGCGCCAGTCGAGCCGGGGAGCTGTTTTTT
TRBV4-2	TRBJ1-2	.	few	CASRHGGNGYTF	TGTGCCAGCCGCCATGGGGGGAATGGCTACACCTTC
TRBV6-5	TRBJ2-1	TRBD2	few	CASSPVAGETYNEQFF	TGTGCCAGCAGTCCTGTGGCGGGGGAGACCTACAATGAGCAGTTCTTC
TRBV5-5	TRBJ2-1	TRBD2	few	CASSLVTSGEIVYNEQFF	TGTGCCAGCAGCTTGGTTACTAGCGGAGAAATCGTCTACAATGAGCAGTTCTTC
TRBV29-1	TRBJ2-2	.	few	CSVFGRGTGELFF	TGCAGCGTTTTTGGTAGGGGCACCGGGGAGCTGTTTTTT
TRBV10-3	TRBJ1-2	.	.	CAINKGPTPTNYGYTF	TGTGCCATCAATAAGGGCCCGACACCTACTAACTATGGCTACACCTTC
TRBV6-1	TRBJ1-2	.	.	CASSEEAYLTMGRGPYTF	TGTGCCAGCAGTGAAGAGGCCTACCTAACCATGGGTCGGGGGCCCTACACCTTC
TRBV4-1	TRBJ2-2	TRBD2	few	CASTAGDTGELFF	TGCGCCAGCACCGCGGGGGACACCGGGGAGCTGTTTTTT
TRBV20-1	TRBJ2-5	.	few	CSARDLLGHQGETQYF	TGCAGTGCTAGAGACCTTCTCGGACATCAGGGAGAGACCCAGTACTTC
TRBV27	TRBJ2-7	TRBD1	few	CASSPLDRGAYEQYF	TGTGCCAGCAGTCCATTAGACAGGGGGGCCTACGAGCAGTACTTC
TRBV7-2	TRBJ2-4	TRBD2	many	CASTLNGGENIQYF	TGTGCCAGCACCCTGAACGGGGGGGAGAACATTCAGTACTTC
TRBV12-3/TRBV12-4	TRBJ2-1	.	.	CASIARDMAYNEQFF	TGTGCCAGCATCGCAAGGGACATGGCCTACAATGAGCAGTTCTTC
TRBV12-5	TRBJ2-3	.	.	CASGLDSVAVETDTQYF	TGTGCTAGTGGTTTGGATTCCGTAGCAGTCGAGACAGATACGCAGTATTTT
TRBV6-2/TRBV6-3	TRBJ2-5	.	.	CASSYGQPTLIQETQYF	TGTGCCAGCAGTTACGGACAGCCGACGTTAATCCAAGAGACCCAGTACTTC
TRBV18	TRBJ1-1	.	.	CASSPSVGGMNTEAFF	TGTGCCAGCTCACCCTCGGTTGGGGGGATGAACACTGAAGCTTTCTTT
TRBV6-5	TRBJ1-2	TRBD1	.	CASSYIRQGASYNYGYTF	TGTGCCAGCAGTTATATCAGGCAGGGGGCGAGTTATAACTATGGCTACACCTTC
TRBV7-6	TRBJ1-6	.	many	CASSLEADYNSPLHF	TGTGCCAGCAGCTTAGAGGCAGATTATAATTCACCCCTCCACTTT
TRBV7-6	TRBJ2-7	TRBD1	few	CASRRPGTGGGNEQYF	TGTGCCAGCAGGCGACCCGGGACAGGGGGAGGGAACGAGCAGTACTTC
TRBV6-5	TRBJ1-6	.	.	CASSYTVGSPLHF	TGTGCCAGCAGTTACACCGTCGGATCACCCCTCCACTTT
TRBV11-2	TRBJ1-1	.	.	CASSHWGGLGETEAFF	TGTGCCAGCAGCCACTGGGGGGGGCTCGGGGAAACTGAAGCTTTCTTT
TRBV6-6	TRBJ2-7	TRBD1	.	CASREPTTGVNEQYF	TGTGCCAGCAGAGAACCCACGACAGGGGTCAACGAGCAGTACTTC
TRBV20-1	TRBJ2-3	.	once	CSVDTQYF	TGCAGTGTAGATACGCAGTATTTT
TRBV7-6	TRBJ1-2	.	many	CASRSDEAYGYTF	TGTGCCAGCAGATCCGACGAGGCTTATGGCTACACCTTC
TRBV27	TRBJ1-6	.	.	CATRVGLTGSPLHF	TGTGCCACCAGGGTCGGCCTGACGGGTTCACCCCTCCACTTT
TRBV4-2	TRBJ2-1	TRBD2	few	CASSHPTSGIYNEQFF	TGTGCCAGCAGCCATCCCACTAGCGGGATCTACAATGAGCAGTTCTTC
TRBV6-6	TRBJ1-4	TRBD1	few	CASSYGTGREKLFF	TGTGCCAGCAGTTATGGGACAGGGCGGGAAAAACTGTTTTTT
TRBV10-3	TRBJ2-5	.	.	CAINQGVGGQETQYF	TGTGCCATCAACCAAGGGGTGGGGGGACAAGAGACCCAGTACTTC
TRBV28	TRBJ1-5	.	.	CASSLAGWDQPQHF	TGTGCCAGCAGTTTGGCGGGTTGGGATCAGCCCCAGCATTTT
TRBV27	TRBJ1-2	TRBD1	.	CASSLGQGVGDGYTF	TGTGCCAGCAGTTTAGGACAGGGGGTAGGAGATGGCTACACCTTC
TRBV5-6	TRBJ2-5	.	many	CASSLGQRQETQYF	TGTGCCAGCAGCTTGGGACAGCGACAAGAGACCCAGTACTTC
TRBV19	TRBJ1-2	.	few	CASSMEDYGYTF	TGTGCCAGTAGTATGGAAGACTATGGCTACACCTTC